Listed below are T cell receptor beta chains from one sample, sequenced in a study of cytomegalovirus exposure and HLA in healthy donors. Sequenced by immunoSEQ multiplex PCR; TCRdb stores in-frame clones only, minus some. The sample includes about 89,000 clones, approximately 80% of them seen just once. Sequenced material: PBMCs. These receptors all come from a young man in good health and CMV-seronegative. Both conserved end residues are part of each CDR3.

TRBJ1-6,TRBV5-1,CASSATGGNSPLHF
TRBJ1-6,TRBV18,CASSPVPGGNNSPLHF
TRBJ2-6,TRBV4-1,CASSQANRAGANVLTF
TRBJ1-3,TRBV5-6,CASSFNWRADTIYF
TRBJ2-2,TRBV30,CAWSVGTGRTNTGELFF
TRBJ2-7,TRBV13,CASSSSGLVYEQYF
TRBJ1-1,TRBV2,CASRETGFNTEAFF
TRBJ2-7,TRBV6-4,CASSEKGTGGYEQYF
TRBJ1-4,TRBV27,CASRSVAENEKLFF
TRBJ1-2,TRBV4-1,CASSQDGGGYGYTF
TRBJ1-3,TRBV9,CASSGGGTAGNTIYF
TRBJ2-1,TRBV18,CASSPGLLAGGNEQFF
TRBJ2-1,TRBV28,CASSLPSGGYNEQFF
TRBJ2-5,TRBV7-2,CASSYRGLETQYF
NA,TRBV27,CASSSQGALYEQYF
TRBJ2-3,TRBV19,CASSSGRGLLDTQYF
TRBJ1-5,TRBV28,CASSLGQENQPQHF
TRBJ2-1,TRBV13,CASSSLAGGGRAYNEQFF
TRBJ2-7,TRBV5-6,CASSQLAGGTYEQYF
TRBJ1-2,TRBV2,CASSDQGSCGCTF
TRBJ1-1,TRBV6-4,CASSEGQGFDVGTEAFF
TRBJ1-2,TRBV4-1,CASSQHTGEDGYTF
TRBJ2-7,TRBV5-6,CASSFGTGGYEQYF
TRBJ1-2,TRBV4-2,CASSQDLGGSRETYGYTF
TRBJ1-2,TRBV7-2,CASSLVPRGNDGYTF
TRBJ2-7,TRBV23-1,CASSQSWGPPIPYEQYF
TRBJ2-7,TRBV13,CASSLTSGRGEQYF
TRBJ1-1,TRBV18,CASSHGQMNTEAFF
TRBJ1-4,TRBV2,CASSEGTGVFF
TRBJ2-5,TRBV6-5,CASSYSGQGLQETQYF
TRBJ1-4,TRBV7-6,CASSQKTGLTNEKLFF
TRBJ1-5,TRBV6-5,CASSYSRTGDQPQHF
TRBJ1-1,TRBV18,CASSPADRGPEAFF
TRBJ2-3,TRBV30,CAWSRGSTDTQYF
TRBJ2-5,TRBV28,CASSLRGTQYF
TRBJ1-1,TRBV7-9,CASSPEGRNTEAFF
TRBJ2-3,TRBV28,CASSPNRGQGPTDTQYF
TRBJ2-7,TRBV18,CASSMTSNLGEQYF
TRBJ2-5,TRBV11-2,CASSLAGRGQETQYF
TRBJ2-1,TRBV4-1,CASSQERGGLMQFF
TRBJ2-3,TRBV28,CASSNPEPGQATDTQYF
NA,TRBV10-2,CASSPRGAASSYEQYF
TRBJ1-4,TRBV5-4,CASRRTLNEKLFF
TRBJ2-5,TRBV19,CASSQTSGGPETQYF
TRBJ2-5,TRBV29-1,CSVEEARNERGTQYF
TRBJ2-1,TRBV7-2,CASSLGSGRAYNEQFF
TRBJ2-7,TRBV2,CASRSDYEQYF
TRBJ2-1,TRBV5-1,CASSSFGRDNEQFF